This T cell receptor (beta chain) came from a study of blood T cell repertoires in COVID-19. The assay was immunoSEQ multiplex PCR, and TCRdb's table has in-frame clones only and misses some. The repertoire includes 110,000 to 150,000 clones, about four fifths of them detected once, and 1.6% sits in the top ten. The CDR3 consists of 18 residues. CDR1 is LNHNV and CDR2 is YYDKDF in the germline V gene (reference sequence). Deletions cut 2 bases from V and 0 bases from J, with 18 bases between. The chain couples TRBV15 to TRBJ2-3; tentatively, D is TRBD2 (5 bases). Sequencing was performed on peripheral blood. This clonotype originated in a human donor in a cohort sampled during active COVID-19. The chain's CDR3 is CATSRSRGNSPSTDTQYF. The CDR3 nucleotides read TGTGCCACCAGCAGATCTCGAGGGAACTCCCCTAGCACAGATACGCAGTATTTT.